The following is a T cell receptor beta chain sequence with its context. No antigen is known for it. It was at deep level that the assay was run. The assay was immunoSEQ multiplex PCR, and TCRdb's table has in-frame clones only and misses some. This sample carries millions of clones, around 95% of them seen once, and the ten largest clones take 0.1% to 0.15%. The sample is drawn from a study of shared clonotypes between healthy human individuals. Across the whole study: Aged between 18 and 49, the donors were two women and three men.

Study-wide results and limits: The represented genetic and exposure-history diversity was limited by the small number of donors. Estimated richness was generally greater in naive than memory subsets.

Germline loops: CDR1 GTSNPN, CDR2 SVGIG (reference sequence). The V end was cut by 8 bases, the J end by 0 bases, with 13 bases between. This CDR3 has 13 amino acids. The sample taken for sequencing was naive CD4+ T cells sorted from blood. The subset: CD45RA+ positively selected. The receptor's source is a man younger than 35 in good health. This chain joins TRBV30 and TRBJ1-1; perhaps TRBD1 as D (5 bases). This CDR3 reads CAGAHRLNTEAFF. The CDR3, as DNA: TGTGCCGGGGCCCACCGCTTGAACACTGAAGCTTTCTTT.